Described below is a single T cell receptor (beta chain) sequence and its context. Germline values: CDR1 KGHSH, CDR2 LQKENI. The CDR3 is 15 amino acids. Trimming stripped 5 bases from V and 1 base from J, with 13 bases between. The data are from a study of blood T cell repertoires in COVID-19. Study overall: Donors in the United States, Italy and Spain gave samples during acute or convalescent COVID-19.

The data were produced by immunoSEQ multiplex PCR, yet TCRdb's version contains in-frame clones alone and is incomplete. The sample lists over 50,000 clones, about 86% occurring once. The sequencing sample was made of peripheral blood. The sequence derives from a man aged 70 or older with active COVID-19. The chain combines TRBV18 with TRBJ2-3, with TRBD2 as a possible D gene (5 bases). Here the CDR3 DNA reads TGTGCCAGCTCATACACTAGATTACGCACAGATACGCAGTATTTT. This gives the protein CASSYTRLRTDTQYF.